These T cell receptor beta chains were read from a single sample in a study of shared clonotypes between healthy human individuals. The data were produced by immunoSEQ multiplex PCR, yet TCRdb's version contains in-frame clones alone and is incomplete. The sample records roughly 2.6 million clones, approximately 90% being singletons. The sequencing sample was made of naive CD4+ T cells sorted from blood. The receptors were sampled from a man aged 18 to 29 in good health. Both conserved end residues are part of each CDR3. D genes are given only for firm matches. Clone sizes are given selectively: once, few, many, or a class where the clone is expanded.

v_call: TRBV29-1; d_call: -; clone_size: -; j_call: TRBJ1-6; cdr3_nt: TGCAGCGTTGGGGAAGGACGGTATTCACCCCTCCACTTT; cdr3_aa: CSVGEGRYSPLHF
v_call: TRBV18; d_call: TRBD2; clone_size: -; j_call: TRBJ2-2; cdr3_nt: TGTGCCAGCTCGCCGAGCGGGGGCTCCAACACCGGGGAGCTGTTTTTT; cdr3_aa: CASSPSGGSNTGELFF
v_call: TRBV10-3; d_call: -; clone_size: -; j_call: TRBJ2-1; cdr3_nt: TGTGCCATCAGTGAAGGGGGGGCAGGGAACAATGAGCAGTTCTTC; cdr3_aa: CAISEGGAGNNEQFF
v_call: TRBV18; d_call: -; clone_size: few; j_call: TRBJ2-3; cdr3_nt: TGTGCCAGCTCACCACTACAGAGCACAGATACGCAGTATTTT; cdr3_aa: CASSPLQSTDTQYF
v_call: TRBV5-4; d_call: -; clone_size: -; j_call: TRBJ1-2; cdr3_nt: TGTGCCAGCAGCTTGGCAGGGGACTATGGCTACACCTTC; cdr3_aa: CASSLAGDYGYTF
v_call: TRBV18; d_call: TRBD1; clone_size: -; j_call: TRBJ2-5; cdr3_nt: TGTGCCAGCTCACCAAGAAGGGACAGGGGTGTGGGAGAGACCCAGTACTTC; cdr3_aa: CASSPRRDRGVGETQYF
v_call: TRBV7-8; d_call: -; clone_size: -; j_call: TRBJ1-1; cdr3_nt: TGTGCCAGCAGCTTAATGGCAGGCGCGGGCACTGAAGCTTTCTTT; cdr3_aa: CASSLMAGAGTEAFF
v_call: TRBV6-5; d_call: TRBD1; clone_size: -; j_call: TRBJ2-7; cdr3_nt: TGTGCCAGCAGTAAGGGACAGGGGGCGTTCTCCCAGTACTTC; cdr3_aa: CASSKGQGAFSQYF
v_call: TRBV4-1; d_call: -; clone_size: once; j_call: TRBJ2-7; cdr3_nt: TGCGCCAGCAGCCAAGCCGGGACACTAATCTACGAGCAGTACTTC; cdr3_aa: CASSQAGTLIYEQYF
v_call: TRBV19; d_call: -; clone_size: -; j_call: TRBJ1-5; cdr3_nt: TGTGCCAGTAGTGACTCTCAGCCCCAGCATTTT; cdr3_aa: CASSDSQPQHF
v_call: TRBV11-3; d_call: -; clone_size: -; j_call: TRBJ1-1; cdr3_nt: TGTGCCAGCAGCCGTGAAATCGGCACTGAAGCTTTCTTT; cdr3_aa: CASSREIGTEAFF
v_call: TRBV2; d_call: TRBD1; clone_size: -; j_call: TRBJ2-3; cdr3_nt: TGTGCCAGCAGTGCCCGGACAGGGATGGGGACAGATACGCAGTATTTT; cdr3_aa: CASSARTGMGTDTQYF
v_call: TRBV29-1; d_call: -; clone_size: -; j_call: TRBJ2-2; cdr3_nt: TGCAGCGCAGGACAGAACACCGGGGAGCTGTTTTTT; cdr3_aa: CSAGQNTGELFF
v_call: TRBV4-3; d_call: -; clone_size: -; j_call: TRBJ2-2; cdr3_nt: TGCGCCAGCAGCCTCGACCTCGTCGGGGAGCTGTTTTTT; cdr3_aa: CASSLDLVGELFF
v_call: TRBV19; d_call: -; clone_size: -; j_call: TRBJ1-5; cdr3_nt: TGTGCCAGTAGTATTTGGTGGGGGGGGGATCAGCCCCAGCATTTT; cdr3_aa: CASSIWWGGDQPQHF
v_call: TRBV20-1; d_call: -; clone_size: few; j_call: TRBJ1-1; cdr3_nt: TGCAGTGCTGACGTGAACACTGAAGCTTTCTTT; cdr3_aa: CSADVNTEAFF
v_call: TRBV5-1; d_call: TRBD1; clone_size: -; j_call: TRBJ1-6; cdr3_nt: TGCGCCAGCCGGTCCCTCGCAGGGGGCGTTGGTTATAATTCACCCCTCCACTTT; cdr3_aa: CASRSLAGGVGYNSPLHF
v_call: TRBV6-5; d_call: -; clone_size: -; j_call: TRBJ1-3; cdr3_nt: TGTGCCGTCCGGGGGCCTGGAAACACCATATATTTT; cdr3_aa: CAVRGPGNTIYF
v_call: TRBV7-2; d_call: -; clone_size: -; j_call: TRBJ2-5; cdr3_nt: TGTGCCAGCAGCTTAGAACGACTAGTCGGGACCCAGTACTTC; cdr3_aa: CASSLERLVGTQYF
v_call: TRBV30; d_call: -; clone_size: -; j_call: TRBJ2-7; cdr3_nt: TGTGCTTCGGAGGGGACCTACGAGCAGTACTTC; cdr3_aa: CASEGTYEQYF
v_call: TRBV11-3; d_call: -; clone_size: -; j_call: TRBJ2-5; cdr3_nt: TGTGCCAGCAGCTTAGAAGGGCCGATTGGGACCCAGTACTTC; cdr3_aa: CASSLEGPIGTQYF
v_call: TRBV6-6; d_call: TRBD2; clone_size: -; j_call: TRBJ2-1; cdr3_nt: TGTGCCAGCAGTTACTCCCTAGCGGGGGCATACAATGAGCAGTTCTTC; cdr3_aa: CASSYSLAGAYNEQFF
v_call: TRBV6-1; d_call: -; clone_size: -; j_call: TRBJ2-7; cdr3_nt: TGTGCCAGCAGTACAGACCCTGCTGGGTTTTACGAGCAGTACTTC; cdr3_aa: CASSTDPAGFYEQYF
v_call: TRBV19; d_call: -; clone_size: -; j_call: TRBJ2-2; cdr3_nt: TGTGCCAGTAGAGGGGGGCAGCCGAACACCGGGGAGCTGTTTTTT; cdr3_aa: CASRGGQPNTGELFF
v_call: TRBV6-4; d_call: -; clone_size: -; j_call: TRBJ1-5; cdr3_nt: TGTGCCAGCAGTGACAGCTGGGGTACGCCCCAGCATTTT; cdr3_aa: CASSDSWGTPQHF
v_call: TRBV27; d_call: TRBD2; clone_size: -; j_call: TRBJ2-7; cdr3_nt: TGTGCCAGCAGTTTACTAGCGGGGGCCTCCTACGAGCAGTACTTC; cdr3_aa: CASSLLAGASYEQYF
v_call: TRBV5-4; d_call: TRBD2; clone_size: -; j_call: TRBJ2-5; cdr3_nt: TGTGCCAGCAGCTCACCGACTAGCGGGTTAGAGACCCAGTACTTC; cdr3_aa: CASSSPTSGLETQYF
v_call: TRBV6-1; d_call: TRBD2; clone_size: -; j_call: TRBJ2-1; cdr3_nt: TGTGCCAGCATAGGACTAGCGGGGGTCTACAATGAGCAGTTCTTC; cdr3_aa: CASIGLAGVYNEQFF
v_call: TRBV19; d_call: -; clone_size: -; j_call: TRBJ1-2; cdr3_nt: TGTGCCAGTAGTACACACGGGCAGACTGACTATGGCTACACCTTC; cdr3_aa: CASSTHGQTDYGYTF
v_call: TRBV5-4; d_call: -; clone_size: -; j_call: TRBJ1-3; cdr3_nt: TGTGCCAGCAGCTTGGGACGCAGCTCTGGAAACACCATATATTTT; cdr3_aa: CASSLGRSSGNTIYF
v_call: TRBV10-3; d_call: TRBD2; clone_size: -; j_call: TRBJ2-7; cdr3_nt: TGTGCCATCAGCAATAGCGGGGGGGAATACGAGCAGTACTTC; cdr3_aa: CAISNSGGEYEQYF
v_call: TRBV10-2; d_call: -; clone_size: -; j_call: TRBJ2-7; cdr3_nt: TGCGCCAGCAGGAGGGAAGGGGGTGTATCCTACGAGCAGTACTTC; cdr3_aa: CASRREGGVSYEQYF
v_call: TRBV7-2; d_call: -; clone_size: -; j_call: TRBJ2-5; cdr3_nt: TGTGCCAGCAGAGATTGGACGCGAAAGACCCAGTACTTC; cdr3_aa: CASRDWTRKTQYF
v_call: TRBV10-3; d_call: -; clone_size: -; j_call: TRBJ2-7; cdr3_nt: TGTGCCATCAGTGGACGGAGCTCCTACGAGCAGTACTTC; cdr3_aa: CAISGRSSYEQYF
v_call: TRBV5-6; d_call: TRBD1; clone_size: -; j_call: TRBJ1-4; cdr3_nt: TGTGCCAGCAGCTTACAGGGGGTTAATGAAAAACTGTTTTTT; cdr3_aa: CASSLQGVNEKLFF
v_call: TRBV6-1; d_call: -; clone_size: once; j_call: TRBJ1-5; cdr3_nt: TGTGCCGGTAGGACAGATCTTTATCAGCCCCAGCATTTT; cdr3_aa: CAGRTDLYQPQHF
v_call: TRBV4-1; d_call: TRBD2; clone_size: once; j_call: TRBJ2-5; cdr3_nt: TGCGCCAGCAGCCAAGAATCTTTTCTCCCCGGGACTACACAAGAGACCCAGTACTTC; cdr3_aa: CASSQESFLPGTTQETQYF
v_call: TRBV19; d_call: -; clone_size: -; j_call: TRBJ2-5; cdr3_nt: TGTGCCAGTAGTTCCTGGGGTATGGGAGAGACCCAGTACTTC; cdr3_aa: CASSSWGMGETQYF
v_call: TRBV11-3; d_call: TRBD1; clone_size: -; j_call: TRBJ1-4; cdr3_nt: TGTGCCAGCAGCCGGGACAGGGAGGATGAAAAACTGTTTTTT; cdr3_aa: CASSRDREDEKLFF